Listed here are 28 T cell receptor beta chains from one sample, sequenced in a study of shared clonotypes between healthy human individuals. The protocol was immunoSEQ multiplex PCR, while the TCRdb copy is restricted to in-frame clones and leaves out a portion. The sample lists over 2 million clones, roughly 94% occurring once. What was sequenced was naive CD4+ T cells sorted from blood. The subset denotes: CD45RA+ positively selected. These receptors were collected from a man aged 18 to 29 in good health.

This chain connects TRBV9 to TRBJ2-1, with D possibly called TRBD1 or TRBD2 (5 bases each). Per the germline V gene, CDR1 is SGDLS and CDR2 is YYNGEE. The germline V and J ends were trimmed by 0 bases and 5 bases, with 18 bases remaining between them. This CDR3 is built from 17 residues. The CDR3 reads CASSVGVAAVGDNEQFF. The DNA of the CDR3 is TGTGCCAGCAGCGTAGGGGTGGCGGCAGTGGGGGACAATGAGCAGTTCTTC.

As regards this clone: Other nucleotide sequences in the sample specify the same CDR3. V and J are TRBV5-1 and TRBJ1-1; D remains unclear. CDR3 length: 14 amino acids. Germline CDR1 reads SGHRS; CDR2 reads YFSETQ. Trimming left V 0 bases short and J 4 bases short, with 10 bases between. CDR3 residues: CASSLDSGGTEAFF. The CDR3 nucleotides are TGCGCCAGCAGCTTGGATTCGGGTGGCACTGAAGCTTTCTTT.

The chain recombines TRBV2 with TRBJ2-1; 10 bases fit TRBD1. Germline V gene sequence: CDR1 SNHLY, CDR2 FYNNEI. The CDR3 covers 15 residues. Germline trimming cut 6 bases from V and 4 bases from J; bases unmatched to any gene: 6. The CDR3 region is CASRLTGQGYNEQFF. CDR3 in DNA: TGTGCCAGCAGACTAACGGGACAGGGGTACAATGAGCAGTTCTTC.

The chain employs TRBV4-3 and TRBJ2-7; a weak D match, TRBD2 (5 bases). The CDR3 loop spans 15 amino acids. V lost 0 bases, J lost 3 bases, and 12 bases lay in between. CDR1 and CDR2 (germline): LGHNA, YSLEER. For the CDR3, the DNA is TGCGCCAGCAGCCAAGATTGGAGGCCTCACTACGAGCAGTACTTC. Translation gives CASSQDWRPHYEQYF.

In its sample, this clone was seen once. At one end the junction does not follow the germline gene, possibly because of a read error. V gene TRBV6-1 combines with J gene TRBJ2-2; 10 bases match TRBD2. The CDR3 sequence is 15 residues long. Germline CDR1 MNHNS, CDR2 SASEGT. DNA of the CDR3: TGTGCCAGCAGAGAAGCGGGGGGGCACACCGGGGAGCTGTTTTTT. Its protein product is CASREAGGHTGELFF.

A remark on this clone: This may be a read error, as it is one base from a much larger clone. The chain is built from TRBV25-1 and TRBJ1-3; a weak D match, TRBD1 (5 bases). V gave up 8 bases and J gave up 4 bases, with 12 bases separating them. Germline CDR1 reads MGHDK; CDR2 reads SYGVNS. The CDR3 sequence is 13 residues long. CDR3 in DNA: TGTGCCAGCGGCACGAGACAGGGAAACACCATATATTTT. Translated, it gives CASGTRQGNTIYF.

Comments on this clone: The same CDR3 is also encoded by other DNA sequences in this sample. The chain links TRBV5-1 to TRBJ2-7, with D perhaps assigned TRBD1 or TRBD2 (5 bases each). The CDR3 runs 12 residues. V shed 3 bases and J shed 7 bases, with 11 bases lying between them. Germline assignment: CDR1 SGHRS and CDR2 YFSETQ. The CDR3 coding sequence is TGCGCCAGCAGCTCCCCTGGGGGTGAGCAGTACTTC. Translating it yields CASSSPGGEQYF.

The chain uses TRBV7-2 and TRBJ2-1; TRBD2 aligns across 11 bases. The CDR3 consists of 16 residues. V was clipped by 5 bases and J by 8 bases; unmatched bases: 11. The germline gives CDR1 SGHTA, CDR2 FQGNSA. CDR3 DNA: TGTGCCAGCAGCATCCTTAGCGGGGGGGCCGCTTATGAGCAGTTCTTC. As protein: CASSILSGGAAYEQFF.

The chain is built from TRBV30 and TRBJ2-1; TRBD1 aligns across 7 bases. Losses at the gene ends were 0 bases for V and 15 bases for J; bases not matched to a gene: 8. CDR3 size: 12 residues. Germline CDR1 is GTSNPN and CDR2 is SVGIG (reference sequence). CDR3 residues: CAWSVQGTARFF. The CDR3 bases are TGTGCCTGGAGTGTACAAGGGACAGCGAGGTTCTTC.

Only one count was recorded for this clone. The chain couples TRBV6-1 to TRBJ2-5, with 9 bases matching TRBD2. The V segment lost 11 bases and the J segment 5 bases; nucleotides outside the gene matches: 12. The CDR3 length is 14 residues. The germline V gene has CDR1 MNHNS and CDR2 SASEGT. CDR3 sequence (DNA): TGTGCCGGCGCTGGGCGGGGGGGCCGTGAGACCCAGTACTTC. Translation: CAGAGRGGRETQYF.

The V and J genes are TRBV5-6 and TRBJ1-1; tentatively, D is TRBD1 (6 bases). CDR3 length: 15 amino acids. CDR1 and CDR2 (germline): SGHDT, YYEEEE. Trimming removed 0 bases at V and 1 base at J, with 10 bases between. DNA of the CDR3: TGTGCCAGCAGCTTGGCAGGGGCGGGGAACACTGAAGCTTTCTTT. Its protein product is CASSLAGAGNTEAFF.

The chain is built from TRBV10-1 and TRBJ2-7, with D possibly TRBD2 on 6 matching bases. This CDR3 has 13 residues. Trimming shortened V by 11 bases and J by 9 bases, and 23 bases separated the two germline ends. The germline V gene encodes CDR1 WNHNN and CDR2 SYGVQD (reference sequence). The CDR3 loop is CAPLGGWSDGQYF. CDR3 in DNA: TGCGCCCCCTTGGGGGGATGGTCTGACGGGCAGTACTTC.

This chain joins TRBV7-8 and TRBJ1-3; a possible D gene is TRBD1 (6 bases). The length of the CDR3 is 15 residues. Germline values: CDR1 SGHVS, CDR2 FQNEAQ. With 3 bases removed from V and 0 bases from J, the gap between germline ends came to 9 bases. This chain's CDR3 is CASSFRGPSGNTIYF. The CDR3 DNA sequence: TGTGCCAGCAGCTTCAGGGGCCCCTCTGGAAACACCATATATTTT.

This clone was recorded once. J is TRBJ1-2 and V is TRBV2; D is uncertain. This CDR3 is 12 amino acids long. Trimming shortened V by 7 bases and J by 5 bases, and 11 bases separated the two germline ends. Germline V CDR1 and CDR2: SNHLY, FYNNEI. CDR3 DNA sequence: TGTGCCAGCAAACCGTTCGGGTATGGCTACACCTTC. This sequence encodes CASKPFGYGYTF.

The chain joins TRBV13 to TRBJ2-3; 9 bases fit TRBD1. The CDR3 length is 16 residues. After removal of 5 bases from V and 2 bases from J, the junction contained 8 bases not matched to a gene. Germline-derived CDR1 and CDR2 are PRHDT and FYEKMQ (reference sequence). The CDR3 region has the DNA TGTGCCAGCAGCCGAGGTGGGGACAGGGTCACAGATACGCAGTATTTT. Translation gives CASSRGGDRVTDTQYF. Variable domain in full (rest from reference TRBV13 and TRBJ2-3): AAGVIQSPRHLIKEKRETATLKCYPIPRHDTVYWYQQGPGQDPQFLISFYEKMQSDKGSIPDRFSAQQFSDYHSELNMSSLELGDSALYFCASSRGGDRVTDTQYFGPGTRLTVL.

The rearrangement links TRBV18 to TRBJ2-3, with TRBD2 identical over 9 bases. Germline CDR1 is KGHSH and CDR2 is LQKENI. The CDR3 covers 14 residues. After removal of 3 bases from V and 4 bases from J, the junction contained 2 bases not matched to a gene. The CDR3 region is CASSPSGGADTQYF. Here the CDR3 DNA reads TGTGCCAGCTCACCTAGCGGGGGTGCAGATACGCAGTATTTT.

The chain has TRBV10-3 and TRBJ2-2; D might be TRBD2 (5 bases). The CDR3 is 14 residues long. V lost 11 bases and J 2 bases, leaving 15 bases between the germline ends. Per the germline V gene, CDR1 is ENHRY and CDR2 is SYGVKD. The chain's CDR3 is CAAQGRLNTGELFF. The CDR3 nucleotides read TGTGCCGCCCAAGGTAGACTAAACACCGGGGAGCTGTTTTTT.

V is TRBV30 and J is TRBJ2-2; D gene unclear. From germline, CDR1 is GTSNPN and CDR2 SVGIG (reference sequence). The CDR3 loop spans 12 amino acids. V dropped 4 bases and J dropped 7 bases, with 10 bases sitting between them. CDR3 bases: TGTGCCTGGATAAAGGATGTCGGGGAGCTGTTTTTT. It is translated as CAWIKDVGELFF.

In the case of this clone: Other DNA sequences within the sample encode an identical CDR3. This sequence joins TRBV11-2 and TRBJ2-5; D possibly uses TRBD1 or TRBD2 (5 bases each). The CDR3 spans 13 residues. The V gene's germline CDR1 is SGHAT and CDR2 FQNNGV. Trimming took off 3 bases at V and 5 bases at J, with 10 bases between the two ends. The CDR3 loop reads CASSLGRRETQYF. In DNA, the CDR3 is TGTGCCAGCAGCTTGGGGCGGAGGGAGACCCAGTACTTC.

A remark on this clone: The sample carries other DNA sequences with the same CDR3. The rearrangement joins TRBV6-5 to TRBJ2-7; no reliable D call. The CDR3 sequence is 12 residues long. Trimming took 6 bases from V and 3 from J, leaving 9 bases between them. Per the germline V gene, CDR1 is MNHEY and CDR2 is SVGAGI. CDR3 in DNA: TGTGCCAGCAGCCCAGGAGTCTACGAGCAGTACTTC. It encodes CASSPGVYEQYF.

The genes are TRBV29-1 and TRBJ2-1, with TRBD2 matching over 13 bases. The CDR3 contains 16 residues. CDR1 and CDR2 (germline): SQVTM, ANQGSEA. The ends lost 7 bases at V and 5 bases at J; junction bases unmatched: 11. The CDR3 is CSALAGGPKGHNEQFF. The CDR3 coding sequence is TGCAGCGCACTAGCGGGAGGGCCGAAAGGGCACAATGAGCAGTTCTTC.

CDR3 in amino acids: CASSIGEEQYF. Here the CDR3 DNA reads TGTGCCAGTAGTATAGGGGAGGAGCAGTACTTC. The chain couples TRBV19 to TRBJ2-7; tentatively, D is TRBD2 (5 bases). CDR1 is LNHDA and CDR2 is SQIVND in the germline V gene (reference sequence). V was clipped by 1 base and J by 7 bases, with 5 bases between them. The CDR3 is made up of 11 amino acids. Supplemented by reference TRBV19 and TRBJ2-7, the full variable domain reads DGGITQSPKYLFRKEGQNVTLSCEQNLNHDAMYWYRQDPGQGLRLIYYSQIVNDFQKGDIAEGYSVSREKKESFPLTVTSAQKNPTAFYLCASSIGEEQYFGPGTRLTVT.

The rearrangement joins TRBV6-1 to TRBJ2-3; TRBD1 or TRBD2 may be the D gene (6 bases each). Deletions cut 6 bases from V and 5 bases from J, with 15 bases between. From germline, CDR1 is MNHNS and CDR2 SASEGT. CDR3 length: 14 residues. CDR3 loop: CASRSRGQGDTQYF. The CDR3 DNA sequence: TGTGCCAGCAGGTCCCGGGGGCAAGGAGATACGCAGTATTTT.

This rearrangement joins TRBV2 to TRBJ2-7; D gene uncertain. The germline CDR1 and CDR2 sequences are SNHLY and FYNNEI. The germline V and J ends were trimmed by 7 bases and 3 bases, with 19 bases remaining between them. The CDR3 runs to 15 residues. The CDR3 sequence: CASTESRQVGYEQYF. DNA of the CDR3: TGTGCCAGCACCGAGTCGAGGCAGGTGGGCTACGAGCAGTACTTC.

The rearrangement uses TRBV5-6 and TRBJ1-1, with unresolved D. Trimming took off 3 bases at V and 0 bases at J, with 15 bases between the two ends. The CDR3 loop spans 16 amino acids. The V gene's germline CDR1 is SGHDT and CDR2 YYEEEE. The CDR3 is CASSSDWVLMNTEAFF. CDR3 DNA: TGTGCCAGCAGCTCGGATTGGGTCCTTATGAACACTGAAGCTTTCTTT.

In its sample, this clone was seen once. The sample has other DNA sequences that encode this CDR3 too. J is TRBJ2-5 and V is TRBV5-1; 12 positions agree with TRBD1. The CDR3 runs to 14 residues. V gave up 7 bases and J gave up 4 bases; unmatched junction bases: 5. The germline gives CDR1 SGHRS, CDR2 YFSETQ. In DNA, the CDR3 is TGCGCCAGCGGGACAGGGGGCCTCGGAGAGACCCAGTACTTC. Protein sequence: CASGTGGLGETQYF.

This clone was seen a handful of times. The CDR3 coding sequence is TGTGCCAGCAGTTACTTTCGGGAGGGGGCCTACGAGCAGTACTTC. Translating it yields CASSYFREGAYEQYF. This chain links TRBV6-6 with TRBJ2-7, with TRBD2 matching over 8 bases. The CDR3 has 15 amino acids. The trim removed 1 base at V and 2 bases at J, leaving 4 bases unmatched. Germline CDR1 MNHNY, CDR2 SVGAGI (reference sequence).

The rearrangement uses TRBV5-1 and TRBJ1-2; TRBD1 aligns across 8 bases. The germline V gene has CDR1 SGHRS and CDR2 YFSETQ. The V segment lost 0 bases and the J segment 8 bases; nucleotides outside the gene matches: 3. The CDR3 is 13 amino acids. CDR3 in amino acids: CASSLGQGKGYTF. CDR3 sequence (DNA): TGCGCCAGCAGCTTGGGACAGGGGAAAGGCTACACCTTC. The variable domain in full, completed from reference TRBV5-1 and TRBJ1-2, reads KAGVTQTPRYLIKTRGQQVTLSCSPISGHRSVSWYQQTPGQGLQFLFEYFSETQRNKGNFPGRFSGRQFSNSRSEMNVSTLELGDSALYLCASSLGQGKGYTFGSGTRLTVV.